Listed here are 9 T cell receptor beta chains from one sample, sequenced in a study of radiotherapy plus CTLA-4 blockade in lung cancer. Assay used: immunoSEQ multiplex PCR; TCRdb lists only in-frame clones, some missing. The sample includes over 50,000 clones, approximately 79% of them seen just once. Here the sequenced sample was peripheral blood, taken from a patient treated with radiotherapy plus ipilimumab. These receptors all stem from a human donor with non-small cell lung cancer who had a complete response to radiotherapy plus ipilimumab.

In this sample, this clone turned up once. V and J are TRBV19 and TRBJ2-2; D is perhaps TRBD2 (5 bases). The germline CDR1 and CDR2 sequences are LNHDA and SQIVND (reference sequence). The V end lost 3 bases, the J end lost 2 bases, and 13 bases lay between the germline ends. This CDR3 has 16 amino acids. In DNA form, the CDR3 reads TGTGCCAGTAGTATCCTCCCGGGGATTAACACCGGGGAGCTGTTTTTT. Amino acids: CASSILPGINTGELFF.

In its sample, this clone was seen a few times. The rearrangement links TRBV28 to TRBJ1-2; D call uncertain. The V end lost 4 bases, the J end lost 6 bases, and 9 bases lay between the germline ends. The V gene's germline CDR1 is MDHEN and CDR2 SYDVKM. CDR3 size: 12 residues. The CDR3 coding sequence is TGTGCCAGCAGTTCAACTGCTGATGGCTACACCTTC. Translation gives CASSSTADGYTF.

The chain is built from TRBV28 and TRBJ2-1, with D tentatively TRBD2 (7 bases). This CDR3 has 13 amino acids. Germline CDR1 is MDHEN and CDR2 is SYDVKM. V dropped 8 bases and J dropped 10 bases, with 18 bases sitting between them. The CDR3 DNA sequence: TGTGCCAGCTGGGGGGGCCTGGGAGGCGAGCAGTTCTTC. Protein product: CASWGGLGGEQFF.

The chain uses TRBV10-3 and TRBJ2-7; 8 bases are a match to TRBD1. V lost 5 bases and J lost 6; bases outside the gene matches: 3. The CDR3 length is 12 residues. Germline values: CDR1 ENHRY, CDR2 SYGVKD. CDR3 protein: CAISSGGSEQYV. CDR3 bases: TGTGCCATCAGTTCAGGGGGCTCCGAGCAGTACGTC.

In this sample, this clone turned up a few times. This chain links TRBV9 with TRBJ2-2; 7 nucleotides align to TRBD2. This CDR3 comprises 16 residues. Germline CDR1 SGDLS, CDR2 YYNGEE. V dropped 4 bases and J dropped 4; count of bases not matched to a gene: 10. The CDR3 coding sequence is TGTGCCAGCAGCCCTATGGGAGGGCGGGGCACCGGGGAGCTGTTTTTT. Its translation: CASSPMGGRGTGELFF.

This clone came up once. This chain connects TRBV28 to TRBJ2-7, with TRBD2 matching over 7 bases. The junction had 2 bases not matched to a gene; V was cut back by 6 bases and J by 3 bases. The CDR3 is 12 amino acids. Germline lookup yields CDR1 MDHEN and CDR2 SYDVKM. Written as DNA, the CDR3 is TGTGCCAGCAGGCTAGCGGACTACGAGCAGTACTTC. It specifies CASRLADYEQYF.

The CDR3 loop reads CASSLMTVNGVRGYTF. The CDR3 DNA follows: TGTGCCAGCAGTTTAATGACAGTCAATGGAGTTAGAGGCTACACCTTC. The gene calls are TRBV27 and TRBJ1-2; D possibly corresponds to TRBD1 (5 bases). Germline V CDR1 and CDR2: MNHEY, SMNVEV (reference sequence). The CDR3 length is 16 residues. V dropped 2 bases and J dropped 8 bases, with 21 bases sitting between them.

The rearrangement links TRBV10-2 to TRBJ1-2; no clear D. The V end was cut by 6 bases, the J end by 10 bases, with 15 bases between. Looked up from germline, CDR1 is WSHSY and CDR2 is SAAADI. The CDR3 length is 12 residues. In DNA, the CDR3 is TGCGCCAGCAGCTTGACAAGTTCGGACTACACCTTC. Translation: CASSLTSSDYTF.

This chain joins TRBV19 and TRBJ1-5; D is perhaps TRBD1 (5 bases). With 3 bases removed from V and 2 bases from J, the gap between germline ends came to 14 bases. CDR1 LNHDA and CDR2 SQIVND come from the germline V gene (reference sequence). CDR3 length: 16 residues. The CDR3 loop reads CASSIYRYNGNQPQHF. CDR3 coding DNA: TGTGCCAGTAGTATTTACAGGTACAACGGCAATCAGCCCCAGCATTTT.